This entry features one T cell receptor beta chain sequence. Its antigen is as yet unknown. Focal radiation and CTLA-4 blockade (ipilimumab) were tested in chemo-refractory metastatic non-small-cell lung cancer patients. Per germline, CDR1 MNHEY and CDR2 SMNVEV (reference sequence). This CDR3 comprises 16 residues. The V end lost 6 bases, the J end lost 5 bases, and 17 bases lay between the germline ends. This sample stems from a study of radiotherapy plus CTLA-4 blockade in lung cancer. Findings and limits, study-wide: TCR clones of tumor origin grew in blood after radiotherapy plus ipilimumab.

TCRdb keeps only in-frame clones here, not all; method: immunoSEQ multiplex PCR. The repertoire includes about 60,000 clones, 77% of them detected once, and around 4% sits in the top ten. Source: peripheral blood, taken from a patient treated with radiotherapy plus ipilimumab. This sequence originates from a human donor with non-small cell lung cancer who had a partial response to radiotherapy plus ipilimumab. The rearrangement joins TRBV27 to TRBJ1-6; maybe TRBD1 (5 bases). DNA of the CDR3: TGTGCCAGCAGCCCGACGTGGGGCTTTGATAATTCACCCCTCCACTTT. As protein: CASSPTWGFDNSPLHF.